This TCR beta chain comes out of a study of graft-versus-host responses after intestinal transplantation. Study-wide background: Recipients had multivisceral, liver-intestinal, or isolated intestinal transplants. Study observations and caveats: GvH clones turned up in recipient marrow; some had shown up first in ileum or blood. Allografts of patients with graft-donor T cell macrochimerism showed high graft-versus-host to host-versus-graft clone ratios.

Germline V gene sequence: CDR1 LGHNA, CDR2 YNFKEQ. The J segment lost 4 bases and the V segment lost 4 bases, leaving 10 bases of the junction unmatched. This CDR3 has 17 amino acids. Concerning this clone itself: Its matching antigen is unknown.

The method was immunoSEQ multiplex PCR; TCRdb's version includes in-frame clones alone and lacks a portion of them. The table records tens of thousands of clones, about 90% of them present only once. The starting material was PBMCs, obtained 650 to 690 days after intestinal transplant. The TCR was taken from a human patient who received an intestinal transplant, so some T cells may come from the graft donor. This chain connects TRBV4-2 to TRBJ1-6, with 7 nucleotides matching TRBD1. CDR3 sequence: CASSPTGATTYNSPLHF. The CDR3 DNA sequence: TGTGCCAGCAGCCCCACAGGGGCGACGACATATAATTCACCCCTCCACTTT.